This T cell receptor beta chain was documented in a study of technical replicates of blood from a few donors. Sequenced by immunoSEQ multiplex PCR; TCRdb stores in-frame clones only, minus some. The sample carries 50,000 to 55,000 clones, roughly 86% recorded once. The germline V and J ends were trimmed by 0 bases and 9 bases, with 6 bases remaining between them. The germline V gene encodes CDR1 LGHNA and CDR2 YNFKEQ. The CDR3 totals 13 residues. The chain couples TRBV4-2 to TRBJ1-6; no definite D call. The material sequenced was PBMCs. The TCR sequence derives from a human donor in good health. Some clones in this sample may be carry-over from other donors' samples. The DNA of the CDR3 is TGTGCCAGCAGCCAAGACGAGAGTTCACCCCTCCACTTT. Its translation: CASSQDESSPLHF.